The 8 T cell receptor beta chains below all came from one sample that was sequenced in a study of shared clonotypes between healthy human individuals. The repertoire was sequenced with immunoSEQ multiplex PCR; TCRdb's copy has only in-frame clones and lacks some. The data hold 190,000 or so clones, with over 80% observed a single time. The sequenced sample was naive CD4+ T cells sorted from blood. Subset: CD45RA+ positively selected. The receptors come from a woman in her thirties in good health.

The CDR3 spells CASSDSFREAKNIQYF. CDR3 in DNA: TGCGCCAGCAGCGATTCGTTCAGGGAGGCCAAAAACATTCAGTACTTC. This sequence joins TRBV5-1 and TRBJ2-4; D may be TRBD1 or TRBD2 (5 bases each). CDR3 length: 16 residues. Trimming shortened V by 4 bases and J by 1 base, and 15 bases separated the two germline ends. Germline V gene lookup returns CDR1 SGHRS and CDR2 YFSETQ.

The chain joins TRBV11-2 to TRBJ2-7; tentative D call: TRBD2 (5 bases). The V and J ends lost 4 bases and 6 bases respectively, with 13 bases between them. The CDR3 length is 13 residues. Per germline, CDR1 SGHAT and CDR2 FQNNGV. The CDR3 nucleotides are TGTGCCAGCAGCTCTATAGGCGGGTTCGAGCAGTACTTC. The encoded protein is CASSSIGGFEQYF.

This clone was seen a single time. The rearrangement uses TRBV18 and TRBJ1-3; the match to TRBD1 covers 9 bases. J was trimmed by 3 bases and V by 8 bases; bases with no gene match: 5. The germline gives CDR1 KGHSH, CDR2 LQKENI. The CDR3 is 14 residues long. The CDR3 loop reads CASPGTGNGNTIYF. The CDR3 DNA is TGTGCCAGCCCCGGGACAGGGAATGGAAACACCATATATTTT. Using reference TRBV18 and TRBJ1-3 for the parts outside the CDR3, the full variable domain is NAGVMQNPRHLVRRRGQEARLRCSPMKGHSHVYWYRQLPEEGLKFMVYLQKENIIDESGMPKERFSAEFPKEGPSILRIQQVVRGDSAAYFCASPGTGNGNTIYFGEGSWLTVV.

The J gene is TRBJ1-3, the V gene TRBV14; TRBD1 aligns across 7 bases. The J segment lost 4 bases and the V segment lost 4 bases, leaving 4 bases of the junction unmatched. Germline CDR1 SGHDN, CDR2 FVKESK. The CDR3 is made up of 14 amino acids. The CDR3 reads CASSPTGLGNTIYF. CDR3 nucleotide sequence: TGTGCCAGCAGCCCGACAGGGCTGGGAAACACCATATATTTT.

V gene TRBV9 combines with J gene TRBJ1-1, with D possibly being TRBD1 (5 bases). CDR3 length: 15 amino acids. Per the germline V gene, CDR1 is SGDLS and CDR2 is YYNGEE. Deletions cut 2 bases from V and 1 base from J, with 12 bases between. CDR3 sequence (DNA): TGTGCCAGCAGCGTTTCCGGGACGGGGAACACTGAAGCTTTCTTT. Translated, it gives CASSVSGTGNTEAFF.

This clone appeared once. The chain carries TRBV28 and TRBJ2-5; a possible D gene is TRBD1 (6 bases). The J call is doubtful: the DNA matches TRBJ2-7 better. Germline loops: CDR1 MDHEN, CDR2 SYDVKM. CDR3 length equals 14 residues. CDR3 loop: CASSTGIIPYEQYF. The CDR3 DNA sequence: TGTGCCAGCAGTACAGGGATAATCCCGTACGAGCAGTACTTC.

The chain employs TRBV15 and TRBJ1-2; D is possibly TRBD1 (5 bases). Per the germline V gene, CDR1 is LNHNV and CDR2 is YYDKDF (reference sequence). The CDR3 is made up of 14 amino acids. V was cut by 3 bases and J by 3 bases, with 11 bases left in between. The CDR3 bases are TGTGCCACCAGCAGGTCCGGGGGGGACTATGGCTACACCTTC. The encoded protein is CATSRSGGDYGYTF.

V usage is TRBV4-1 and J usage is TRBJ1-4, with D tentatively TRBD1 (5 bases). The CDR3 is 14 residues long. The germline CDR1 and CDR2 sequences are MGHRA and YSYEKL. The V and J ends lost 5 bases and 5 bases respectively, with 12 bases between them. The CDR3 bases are TGCGCCAGCAGCACCCGGGACCTAAATGAAAAACTGTTTTTT. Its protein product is CASSTRDLNEKLFF.